This TCR beta chain was obtained from a study of blood T cells in healthy people across ages. Then a second PCR, running roughly 7 to 12 cycles, was carried out with a sample-barcoded 5' primer and a J-beta primer mix. In TCRdb, the 5' RACE reads were re-called with MiXCR into one record per CDR3 protein. The sample yields 980,000 or so distinct CDR3 sequences, about 44% seen once. This clonotype was counted between two and nine times. The CDR3 is made up of 12 amino acids. Looked up from germline, CDR1 is SQVTM and CDR2 is ANQGSEA. V was cut by 1 base and J by 5 bases, with 7 bases left in between. Sequencing input: blood. The chain uses TRBV29-1 and TRBJ2-3, with no clear D. This receptor was obtained from a man aged 25-40 years in good health. This chain's CDR3 is CSVEGLGDTQYF. CDR3 DNA: TGCAGCGTTGAAGGATTGGGAGATACGCAGTATTTT.